This T cell receptor (beta chain) is from a study of Ad26.COV2.S vaccination and SARS-CoV-2 variants. Study overall: The authors gave Ad26.COV2.S intramuscularly, either once or twice 56 days apart.

Profiling relied on immunoSEQ multiplex PCR, and the TCRdb table lists in-frame clones only, not all of them. Of about 440,000 clones listed, roughly 91% are singletons. The CDR3 sequence is 14 residues long. Trimming stripped 0 bases from V and 5 bases from J, with 10 bases between. The germline gives CDR1 MGHRA, CDR2 YSYEKL. The treatment was: roughly 20 received Ad26.COV2.S at low or high dose, single or two shots; roughly 5 received placebo; per-sample allocation not given. The samples were gathered on day 63 after the first injection of vaccine or placebo. What was given as vaccine was an Ad26 vector encoding Wuhan-strain SARS-CoV-2 spike.

The sequencing here drew on peripheral blood, taken in a trial of Ad26.COV2.S vaccine versus placebo. This TCR came from a person aged 18-60 years who received the Ad26.COV2.S COVID-19 vaccine or a placebo. J is TRBJ1-1 and V is TRBV4-1; D is ambiguous. In DNA, the CDR3 is TGCGCCAGCAGCCAAGATGTGGGCGGAACTGAAGCTTTCTTT. Its translation: CASSQDVGGTEAFF.